This T cell receptor (beta chain) was recorded in a study of OX40 agonist ivuxolimab in advanced cancers. Of note for this clone: Its antigen remains unidentified.

Assay used: immunoSEQ multiplex PCR; TCRdb lists only in-frame clones, some missing. The top ten hold around 2% of the sample, which has 77,000 or so clones, approximately 85% seen once. V lost 2 bases and J 1 base, leaving 6 bases between the germline ends. This CDR3 comprises 13 residues. Germline CDR1 reads SGHAT; CDR2 reads FQNNGV. Study-wide results and limits: There were, on average, more expanded clones in CD8+ T cells than in CD4+. By week 6 at 0.1 to 3.0 mg/kg, blood CD4+ and CD8+ T cells had expanded clonally. Partial responders dosed at 0.1-3.0 mg/kg displayed clonal expansion ranking among the lowest. The investigators did not determine what antigen specificity the expanded peripheral T cells had.

This specimen was CD4+ or CD8+ T cells sorted from blood, taken in a trial of the OX40 agonist ivuxolimab. The TCR was taken from an adult with an advanced solid tumor such as melanoma, head and neck, liver or kidney cancer. The chain uses TRBV11-2 and TRBJ2-7; D ambiguous. DNA for the CDR3: TGTGCCAGCAGCTTACTACCTTCCTACGAGCAGTACTTC. Translating gives CASSLLPSYEQYF.